The 27 T cell receptor beta chains listed next were all sequenced from one sample in a study of blood T cells in healthy people across ages. Primed by a sample-barcoded 5' primer and a J-beta primer mix, a second PCR proceeded for about 7 to 11 cycles. TCRdb redid the calling of the 5' RACE reads with MiXCR, one entry per CDR3 protein. This table has 1.5 million to 2 million distinct CDR3 sequences, just under 50% appearing once. Sequencing input: blood. The receptors come from a woman aged 40 to 50 in good health.

This sequence joins TRBV15 and TRBJ2-7; D could derive from TRBD1 or TRBD2 (7 bases each). The germline gives CDR1 LNHNV, CDR2 YYDKDF (reference sequence). Deletions cut 0 bases from V and 6 bases from J, with 21 bases between. The length of the CDR3 is 17 residues. CDR3 DNA: TGTGCCACCAGCAGAGATCTTCCCCTCAGGGGGAGGGTCGAGCAGTACTTC. It specifies CATSRDLPLRGRVEQYF. Supplemented by reference TRBV15 and TRBJ2-7, the full variable domain reads DAMVIQNPRYQVTQFGKPVTLSCSQTLNHNVMYWYQQKSSQAPKLLFHYYDKDFNNEADTPDNFQSRRPNTSFCFLDIRSPGLGDTAMYLCATSRDLPLRGRVEQYFGPGTRLTVT.

The chain employs TRBV4-3 and TRBJ2-7, with 8 bases fitting TRBD1. The CDR3 runs 15 residues. V shed 0 bases, J shed 6 bases, and the junction held 7 bases outside the gene matches. CDR1 LGHNA and CDR2 YSLEER come from the germline V gene. The CDR3 nucleotides are TGCGCCAGCAGCCAAGATCGGGACAGGCCTTCCGAGCAGTACTTC. Translating it yields CASSQDRDRPSEQYF.

CDR3 in amino acids: CATSSWTEADYGYTF. DNA of the CDR3: TGTGCCACCAGCAGCTGGACAGAAGCTGACTATGGCTACACCTTC. V is TRBV15 and J is TRBJ1-2; D is possibly TRBD1 (6 bases). V lost 3 bases, J lost 3 bases, and 14 bases lay in between. This CDR3 spans 15 amino acids. The germline V gene encodes CDR1 LNHNV and CDR2 YYDKDF (reference sequence).

J is TRBJ2-5 and V is TRBV12-3 or TRBV12-4, with 7 bases lining up with TRBD1. Trimming took 5 bases from V and 7 from J; bases not matched to a gene: 13. The CDR3 has 15 amino acids. This chain's CDR3 is CASSQGQEPLRTQYF. The CDR3 DNA is TGTGCCAGCAGTCAAGGACAGGAACCCTTGAGGACCCAGTACTTC.

V and J are TRBV7-9 and TRBJ2-7; maybe TRBD1 (6 bases). The V gene lost 9 bases and the J gene lost 5 bases, with 14 bases spanning the gap. CDR3 length: 12 residues. Germline V gene lookup returns CDR1 SEHNR and CDR2 FQNEAQ (reference sequence). The CDR3 here is CARSTGKDEQYF. The CDR3 bases are TGTGCCAGGTCCACAGGGAAAGACGAGCAGTACTTC.

This clonotype occurred a few times. The chain recombines TRBV25-1 with TRBJ2-7, with TRBD1 matching over 10 bases. V was pared by 6 bases and J by 0 bases, with 5 bases of the junction left unmatched. Looked up from germline, CDR1 is MGHDK and CDR2 is SYGVNS. The CDR3 contains 15 residues. CDR3 residues: CASRGDRGPSYEQYF. CDR3 DNA sequence: TGTGCCAGCAGGGGCGACAGGGGGCCCTCCTACGAGCAGTACTTC.

This clonotype appeared a single time. The CDR3: CASSPASGSQFF. CDR3 in DNA: TGTGCCAGCAGCCCAGCATCGGGTAGTCAGTTCTTC. V usage is TRBV9 and J usage is TRBJ2-1, with unresolved D. Between the trimmed V and J ends, which lost 4 bases and 13 bases, there was a span of 15 bases. The V gene's germline CDR1 is SGDLS and CDR2 YYNGEE. The length of the CDR3 is 12 residues.

The rearrangement uses TRBV7-2 and TRBJ2-3; maybe TRBD1 (6 bases). The CDR3 is made up of 16 amino acids. CDR1 SGHTA and CDR2 FQGNSA come from the germline V gene. Trimming removed 1 base from V and 2 bases from J, with 13 bases in between. Here the CDR3 DNA reads TGTGCCAGCAGCTTAGGGGACACGCAGTACACAGATACGCAGTATTTT. It translates to CASSLGDTQYTDTQYF. Filled out from reference TRBV7-2 and TRBJ2-3, the complete variable domain reads GAGVSQSPSNKVTEKGKDVELRCDPISGHTALYWYRQSLGQGLEFLIYFQGNSAPDKSGLPSDRFSAERTGGSVSTLTIQRTQQEDSAVYLCASSLGDTQYTDTQYFGPGTRLTVL.

This sequence joins TRBV12-3 or TRBV12-4 and TRBJ1-4; tentatively, D is TRBD1 (5 bases). The CDR3 has 15 residues. Between the trimmed V and J ends, which lost 2 bases and 3 bases, there was a span of 10 bases. DNA for the CDR3: TGTGCCAGCAGTTTATGGTCGGGGGCTAATGAAAAACTGTTTTTT. Translating gives CASSLWSGANEKLFF.

The chain couples TRBV7-9 to TRBJ2-3; weak D call: TRBD1 (7 bases). V was cut by 1 base and J by 2 bases, with 10 bases left in between. Germline CDR1 reads SEHNR; CDR2 reads FQNEAQ (reference sequence). The CDR3 is 15 amino acids. This CDR3 is CASSLGGTATDTQYF. DNA of the CDR3: TGTGCCAGCAGCTTAGGCGGGACAGCCACAGATACGCAGTATTTT. Together with reference TRBV7-9 and TRBJ2-3, the CDR3 gives the full variable domain: DTGVSQNPRHKITKRGQNVTFRCDPISEHNRLYWYRQTLGQGPEFLTYFQNEAQLEKSRLLSDRFSAERPKGSFSTLEIQRTEQGDSAMYLCASSLGGTATDTQYFGPGTRLTVL.

V usage is TRBV5-1 and J usage is TRBJ2-6; tentatively, D is TRBD2 (6 bases). This CDR3 spans 15 amino acids. The germline V gene has CDR1 SGHRS and CDR2 YFSETQ. Trimming stripped 3 bases from V and 2 bases from J, with 9 bases between. CDR3 region: CASSSRLAGANVLTF. CDR3 coding DNA: TGCGCCAGCAGCTCGAGACTAGCTGGGGCCAACGTCCTGACTTTC.

This clonotype was recorded many times. The chain combines TRBV28 with TRBJ1-4; D is unresolved. The V end lost 1 base, the J end lost 4 bases, and 10 bases lay between the germline ends. CDR1 is MDHEN and CDR2 is SYDVKM in the germline V gene. This CDR3 is 15 amino acids long. Here the CDR3 DNA reads TGTGCCAGCAGTTTATACGGCAGCCATAATGAAAAACTGTTTTTT. This encodes CASSLYGSHNEKLFF.

The genes are TRBV4-3 and TRBJ1-1; D may be TRBD1 (6 bases). Germline V CDR1 and CDR2: LGHNA, YSLEER. Trimming removed 2 bases from V and 5 bases from J, with 15 bases in between. The CDR3 runs 15 residues. The CDR3 loop reads CASSQRGGRRTEAFF. CDR3 DNA: TGCGCCAGCAGCCAAAGGGGGGGCCGGAGGACTGAAGCTTTCTTT.

This clonotype was detected a few times. The chain carries TRBV4-1 and TRBJ1-2; a possible D gene is TRBD1 (6 bases). The germline gives CDR1 MGHRA, CDR2 YSYEKL. This CDR3 has 18 amino acids. V was trimmed by 6 bases and J by 0 bases, leaving 23 bases between them. CDR3 bases: TGCGCCAGCAGAGGCCCAACAGCCGGACAGCCTACTAACTATGGCTACACCTTC. This encodes CASRGPTAGQPTNYGYTF.

This clonotype has only a few counts. The chain uses TRBV6-2 or TRBV6-3 and TRBJ2-3; D perhaps matches TRBD1 (6 bases). The CDR3 contains 15 residues. Germline V gene lookup returns CDR1 MNHEY and CDR2 SVGEGT. Trimming cost V 5 bases and J 3 bases, with 15 bases left between them. This CDR3 is CASSRDNKHTDTQYF. Here the CDR3 DNA reads TGTGCCAGCAGTCGGGACAACAAACATACAGATACGCAGTATTTT.

This clonotype was seen many times. The rearrangement joins TRBV6-1 to TRBJ2-7, with 15 bases identical to TRBD2. CDR1 is MNHNS, CDR2 SASEGT, per germline. V gave up 7 bases and J gave up 5 bases; unmatched junction bases: 12. This CDR3 comprises 17 residues. The CDR3 region is CASNGGLAGGLNNEQYF. CDR3 sequence (DNA): TGTGCCAGCAACGGGGGACTAGCGGGGGGCCTCAATAACGAGCAGTACTTC.

The chain uses TRBV7-9 and TRBJ2-7; 8 bases are shared with TRBD1. This CDR3 contains 15 residues. With V trimmed by 4 bases and J by 6 bases, 11 bases remained unmatched. Germline V CDR1 and CDR2: SEHNR, FQNEAQ (reference sequence). For the CDR3, the DNA is TGTGCCAGCAGCTCCACCGGGACAGGCATTCCCGAGCAGTACTTC. Its translation: CASSSTGTGIPEQYF.

V and J are TRBV6-1 and TRBJ2-7, with no clear D. Trimming removed 8 bases from V and 0 bases from J, with 11 bases in between. The CDR3 has 13 amino acids. In germline, CDR1 is MNHNS, CDR2 SASEGT. CDR3: CASPSGSSYEQYF. Written as DNA, the CDR3 is TGTGCCAGCCCCTCTGGAAGCTCCTACGAGCAGTACTTC.

The chain has TRBV7-9 and TRBJ1-2; 9 bases map to TRBD1. Germline trimming cut 7 bases from V and 7 bases from J; bases unmatched to any gene: 7. The CDR3 contains 13 residues. Per germline, CDR1 SEHNR and CDR2 FQNEAQ (reference sequence). The CDR3 region has the DNA TGTGCCAGCAACATACAGGGGGCCGGTGGCTACACCTTC. Translated, it gives CASNIQGAGGYTF.

The rearrangement joins TRBV5-1 to TRBJ2-3, with TRBD1 matching 7 bases. CDR3 length equals 15 residues. V lost 0 bases, J lost 5 bases, and 6 bases stayed unmatched. CDR1 is SGHRS, CDR2 YFSETQ, per germline. The CDR3 nucleotides read TGCGCCAGCAGCTTGGTATTACAGGGGCAAGATACGCAGTATTTT. It translates to CASSLVLQGQDTQYF.

V gene TRBV12-3 or TRBV12-4 combines with J gene TRBJ2-4; the match to TRBD2 covers 10 bases. The J call may be faulty, since TRBJ2-5 better matches the DNA end. CDR3 length: 17 amino acids. This CDR3 is CASSFQGLADFQETQYF. The CDR3 region has the DNA TGTGCCAGCAGTTTCCAAGGACTAGCGGATTTTCAAGAGACCCAGTACTTC.

V and J are TRBV5-1 and TRBJ1-2; a weak D match, TRBD1 (6 bases). V was shortened by 0 bases and J by 2 bases, with 14 bases between the two germline ends. Germline V gene data show CDR1 as SGHRS and CDR2 as YFSETQ. This CDR3 has 16 amino acids. This chain's CDR3 is CASSLGNTGTNYGYTF. As DNA, the CDR3 is TGCGCCAGCAGCTTGGGTAACACAGGGACCAACTATGGCTACACCTTC.

This clonotype has a handful of counts. This chain joins TRBV4-3 and TRBJ2-3; TRBD2 agrees at 9 bases. CDR1 is LGHNA and CDR2 is YSLEER in the germline V gene. CDR3 length equals 16 residues. The V gene end was trimmed by 4 bases and the J gene end by 2 bases; junction bases not matched to a gene: 7. CDR3 loop: CASSRASGAFTDTQYF. CDR3 nucleotides: TGCGCCAGCAGCCGAGCTAGCGGGGCCTTCACAGATACGCAGTATTTT.

V and J are TRBV9 and TRBJ2-2; D is unresolved. V gave up 0 bases and J gave up 4 bases, with 10 bases separating them. This CDR3 contains 15 residues. In germline, CDR1 is SGDLS, CDR2 YYNGEE. CDR3 sequence: CASSVGTTATGELFF. The CDR3 DNA reads as TGTGCCAGCAGCGTAGGGACCACAGCCACCGGGGAGCTGTTTTTT.

This clonotype was seen a few times. This chain's CDR3 is CASSLTAGTASNYGYTF. CDR3 bases: TGTGCCAGCAGCTTGACCGCCGGGACAGCCTCTAACTATGGCTACACCTTC. The chain has TRBV5-5 and TRBJ1-2; 7 bases are a match to TRBD1. J gave up 0 bases and V 1 base, and 9 bases lay outside the gene matches. The CDR3 loop spans 17 amino acids. Per germline, CDR1 SGHKS and CDR2 YYEKEE (reference sequence).

The rearrangement joins TRBV9 to TRBJ2-3; perhaps D is TRBD1 or TRBD2 (5 bases each). Germline V gives CDR1 SGDLS, CDR2 YYNGEE. Trimming took 0 bases from V and 6 from J, leaving 14 bases between them. The CDR3 contains 15 residues. CDR3 sequence: CASSVGKGRGDTQYF. The CDR3 DNA reads as TGTGCCAGCAGCGTAGGGAAGGGGCGCGGGGATACGCAGTATTTT.

V and J are TRBV12-3 or TRBV12-4 and TRBJ2-5; perhaps D is TRBD1 or TRBD2 (5 bases each). V lost 6 bases and J 1 base, leaving 12 bases between the germline ends. This CDR3 has 14 residues. The CDR3 here is CASRLGASQETQYF. The CDR3 nucleotides read TGTGCCAGCAGGCTCGGGGCTAGCCAAGAGACCCAGTACTTC.